Below, 8 T cell receptor beta chains from the same sample are listed, as sequenced in a study. TCRdb recomputed calls from the RT-PCR reads with MiXCR, one row per CDR3 protein. This sample has around 700,000 distinct CDR3 sequences, with 14% found just once. Sequencing was done on a sample of memory CD4+ T cells from blood. These receptors came from a female donor in good health, serving as a healthy control.

Concerning this clonotype itself: This may be a read error: a much more frequent sequence differs by one nucleotide. The rearrangement links TRBV6-2 or TRBV6-3 to TRBJ2-7, with unresolved D. The CDR3 loop spans 14 amino acids. CDR1 and CDR2 from the germline V gene are MNHEY and SVGEGT. The V end lost 8 bases, the J end lost 2 bases, and 16 bases lay between the germline ends. CDR3 in DNA: TGTGCCAGCCGGGCGGACGATACAGCCTACGAGCAGTACTTC. It is translated as CASRADDTAYEQYF.

There are a few counts of this clonotype. This chain connects TRBV7-2 to TRBJ1-3, with no clear D. Germline V lookup: CDR1 SGHTA, CDR2 FQGNSA. V lost 2 bases, J lost 0 bases, and 8 bases lay in between. The CDR3 spans 15 residues. CDR3 DNA: TGTGCCAGCAGCTTATGGCAGGCCTCTGGAAACACCATATATTTT. It is translated as CASSLWQASGNTIYF.

CDR3 sequence: CASSPQGKSNEKLFF. The CDR3 DNA sequence: TGTGCCAGCAGCCCTCAGGGGAAATCTAATGAAAAACTGTTTTTT. The rearrangement uses TRBV4-2 and TRBJ1-4, with D possibly being TRBD1 (6 bases). Trimming removed 4 bases from V and 3 bases from J, with 12 bases in between. Germline CDR1 LGHNA, CDR2 YNFKEQ. This CDR3 has 15 amino acids.

The chain recombines TRBV20-1 with TRBJ2-3, with a tentative D call TRBD2 (5 bases). From germline, CDR1 is DFQATT and CDR2 SNEGSKA (reference sequence). The CDR3 length is 11 residues. The CDR3 is CSSGSTDTQYF. CDR3 in DNA: TGCAGCAGCGGAAGCACAGATACGCAGTATTTT.

This clonotype was counted between two and nine times. The chain links TRBV5-4 to TRBJ2-2, with TRBD2 identical over 11 bases. The CDR3 runs 17 residues. The germline V gene encodes CDR1 SGHNT and CDR2 YYREEE (reference sequence). With V trimmed by 4 bases and J by 4 bases, 9 bases remained unmatched. The CDR3 DNA follows: TGTGCCAGCAGCCCACGACTAGCGGGACAGGTCACCGGGGAGCTGTTTTTT. It is translated as CASSPRLAGQVTGELFF.

This rearrangement joins TRBV7-6 to TRBJ2-1; D is perhaps TRBD2 (6 bases). The V and J ends lost 7 bases and 4 bases respectively, with 20 bases between them. CDR1 is SGHVS and CDR2 is FNYEAQ in the germline V gene. CDR3 size: 16 residues. CDR3 coding DNA: TGTGCCAGCATCCCCCAGGCAAGCGGGCTATACAATGAGCAGTTCTTC. It specifies CASIPQASGLYNEQFF.

In this sample, this clonotype turned up a few times. J is TRBJ2-3 and V is TRBV27, with 9 bases that match TRBD1. The germline CDR1 and CDR2 sequences are MNHEY and SMNVEV (reference sequence). There are 12 residues in the CDR3. Trimming removed 8 bases from V and 9 bases from J; junction bases left unmatched: 6. The CDR3 spells CASGQGQETQYF. CDR3 DNA: TGTGCCAGCGGACAGGGGCAGGAGACGCAGTATTTT.

This clonotype showed up many times. At one end, the junction sequence differs from germline, possibly due to a read error. The chain joins TRBV5-1 to TRBJ2-7, with D perhaps TRBD1 (6 bases). Germline V CDR1 and CDR2: SGHRS, YFSETQ. The CDR3 loop spans 13 amino acids. The CDR3 sequence: CASSPSDRPGTHF. The CDR3 nucleotides read TGCGCCAGCAGCCCATCCGATCGACCCGGGACACACTTC.